These 6 T cell receptor beta chains were sequenced from one sample in a study of cytomegalovirus exposure and HLA in healthy donors. The PCR employed 60 Vbeta primers together with 13 Jbeta primers. TCRdb keeps only in-frame clones here, not all; method: immunoSEQ multiplex PCR. The sample lists 150,000 to 200,000 clones, roughly four fifths occurring once. The sequencing sample was made of PBMCs. These receptors came from a woman between 35 and 50 years old in good health and CMV-seronegative.

The rearrangement uses TRBV7-9 and TRBJ2-3; a possible D gene is TRBD1 (5 bases). Looked up from germline, CDR1 is SEHNR and CDR2 is FQNEAQ (reference sequence). This CDR3 is built from 13 residues. V shed 1 base and J shed 7 bases, with 9 bases lying between them. CDR3 nucleotide sequence: TGTGCCAGCAGCTTAGGGGGCCTGCATACGCAGTATTTT. It yields the protein CASSLGGLHTQYF.

The rearrangement joins TRBV2 to TRBJ2-3; a weak D match, TRBD2 (5 bases). V was clipped by 7 bases and J by 0 bases, with 17 bases between them. The CDR3 is 16 residues long. CDR1 and CDR2 (germline): SNHLY, FYNNEI. The CDR3 here is CASILETTASTDTQYF. CDR3 DNA sequence: TGTGCCAGCATCCTGGAGACTACCGCTAGCACAGATACGCAGTATTTT.

The chain uses TRBV5-1 and TRBJ2-2; 14 nucleotides line up with TRBD2. Germline lookup yields CDR1 SGHRS and CDR2 YFSETQ. Trimming took 5 bases from V and 1 from J; bases not matched to a gene: 4. This CDR3 has 17 residues. The CDR3 coding sequence is TGCGCCAGCAGTCCCGGACTAGCGGGAGGGAACACCGGGGAGCTGTTTTTT. It translates to CASSPGLAGGNTGELFF.

The J gene is TRBJ2-2, the V gene TRBV30, with D unresolved. V was trimmed by 4 bases and J by 4 bases, leaving 10 bases between them. The CDR3 runs 13 residues. Looked up from germline, CDR1 is GTSNPN and CDR2 is SVGIG (reference sequence). CDR3: CAWMWAITGELFF. In DNA form, the CDR3 reads TGTGCCTGGATGTGGGCTATCACCGGGGAGCTGTTTTTT.

The chain recombines TRBV30 with TRBJ2-7, with 12 bases matching TRBD2. From germline, CDR1 is GTSNPN and CDR2 SVGIG (reference sequence). This CDR3 is 17 amino acids long. With V trimmed by 1 base and J by 4 bases, 11 bases remained unmatched. In DNA form, the CDR3 reads TGTGCCTGGAGTGGATCTGGAACTAGCGGGAGGTGGTACGAGCAGTACTTC. It codes for CAWSGSGTSGRWYEQYF.

The chain combines TRBV10-3 with TRBJ1-5; TRBD1 matches 7 bases. The length of the CDR3 is 13 residues. V lost 6 bases and J lost 3; bases outside the gene matches: 2. The germline V gene encodes CDR1 ENHRY and CDR2 SYGVKD. CDR3 coding DNA: TGTGCCATCAGGGGACAGATCAATCAGCCCCAGCATTTT. This codes for CAIRGQINQPQHF.